This T cell receptor (beta chain) was obtained from a study of T cells after yellow fever vaccination. TCRdb reanalysed the 5' RACE reads using MiXCR and keeps one entry per CDR3 protein. The profile shows 620,000 or so distinct CDR3 sequences, 10% to 15% of them singletons. Germline V gene sequence: CDR1 SGHRS, CDR2 YFSETQ. Deletions cut 4 bases from V and 2 bases from J, with 13 bases between. CDR3 length: 14 residues. The V gene is TRBV5-1, the J gene TRBJ2-7; no clear D gene. The TCR sequence derives from a man between 25 and 39 years old who received the YFV17D yellow fever vaccine. The source material was PBMCs, sampled on the day of the yellow fever booster vaccination. DNA for the CDR3: TGCGCCAGCAGCGTCGGCACAGCAACCTACGAGCAGTACTTC. Translated, it gives CASSVGTATYEQYF.